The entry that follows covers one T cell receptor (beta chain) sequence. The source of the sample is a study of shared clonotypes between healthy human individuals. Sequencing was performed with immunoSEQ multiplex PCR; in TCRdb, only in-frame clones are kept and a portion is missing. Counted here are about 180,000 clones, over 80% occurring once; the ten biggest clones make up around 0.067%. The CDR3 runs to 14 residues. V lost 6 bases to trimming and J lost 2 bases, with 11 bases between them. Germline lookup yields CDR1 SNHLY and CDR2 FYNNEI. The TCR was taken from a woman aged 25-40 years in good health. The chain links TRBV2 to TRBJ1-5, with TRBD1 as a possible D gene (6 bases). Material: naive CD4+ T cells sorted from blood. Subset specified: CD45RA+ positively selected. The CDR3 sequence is CASRDRQGNQPQHF. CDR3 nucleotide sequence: TGTGCCAGCAGGGATCGACAGGGCAATCAGCCCCAGCATTTT.